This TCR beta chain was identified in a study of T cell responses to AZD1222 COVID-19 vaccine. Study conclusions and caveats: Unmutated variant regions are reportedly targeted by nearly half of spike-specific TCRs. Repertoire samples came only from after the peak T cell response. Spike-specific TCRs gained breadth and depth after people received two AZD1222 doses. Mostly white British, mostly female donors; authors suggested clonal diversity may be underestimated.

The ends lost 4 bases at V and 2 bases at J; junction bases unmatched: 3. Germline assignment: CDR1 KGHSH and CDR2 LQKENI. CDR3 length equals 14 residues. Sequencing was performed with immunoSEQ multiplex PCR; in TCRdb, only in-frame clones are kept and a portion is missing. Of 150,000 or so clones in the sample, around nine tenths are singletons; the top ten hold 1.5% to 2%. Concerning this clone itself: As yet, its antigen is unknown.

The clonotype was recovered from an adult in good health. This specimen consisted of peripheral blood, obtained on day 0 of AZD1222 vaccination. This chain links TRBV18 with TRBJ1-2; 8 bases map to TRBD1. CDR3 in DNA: TGTGCCAGCTCACTTGGACAGGGCAACTATGGCTACACCTTC. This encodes CASSLGQGNYGYTF.